This T cell receptor (beta chain) was recorded in a study of T-cell memory formation after mild COVID-19. Points from the study as a whole: Contracting clones from day 15 to 85 had balanced CD4/CD8; later expanders favoured CD4+.

This clonotype has at least ten counts. The antigen remains unidentified. MiXCR, applied by TCRdb to the 5' RACE reads, yields one record per CDR3 protein. The profile covers about 410,000 distinct CDR3 sequences, with more than 15% appearing a single time and about a fifth taken by the ten largest. This CDR3 spans 13 amino acids. J was trimmed by 2 bases and V by 3 bases; bases with no gene match: 2. Germline V lookup: CDR1 SGHKS, CDR2 YYEKEE (reference sequence). The sequencing input was PBMCs or a T cell subset sorted from them (not recorded which). The V gene is TRBV5-5, the J gene TRBJ2-7; 7 bases match TRBD1. This clonotype was sampled from a man between 18 and 29 years old who had mild COVID-19 (a few samples of this study predate the infection). Cell type and time point are not known. The CDR3: CASSWGTAYEQYF. The CDR3 DNA is TGTGCCAGCAGCTGGGGGACAGCCTACGAGCAGTACTTC.